This is a list of T cell receptor beta chains from one sample in a study of blood T cell repertoires in COVID-19. Data came from immunoSEQ multiplex PCR; TCRdb stores just in-frame clones and leaves some out. Of roughly 20,000 clones detected, roughly 86% appear once; the ten largest clones hold 11%. Sequencing input: peripheral blood. Receptors originate from a human donor in a cohort sampled during active COVID-19. Each CDR3 is given with its conserved first and last residue. A D gene is named only where the DNA matches it firmly. Expanded clones are given a class, and other clones once, few, many or no size at all.

clone size	J gene	D gene	V gene	CDR3 length	CDR3 DNA	CDR3 protein
.	TRBJ2-6	.	TRBV15	19	TGTGCCACCAGCAGAGATCGAGGTGTTTCCTACTCTGGGGCCAACGTCCTGACTTTC	CATSRDRGVSYSGANVLTF
.	TRBJ2-1	TRBD1	TRBV19	16	TGTGCCAGTAGTATTAGGGGGACAGGGGCAAACAATGAGCAGTTCTTC	CASSIRGTGANNEQFF
once	TRBJ1-1	.	TRBV11-2	14	TGTGCCAGCAGCTTGCAAGGAGGGAACACTGAAGCTTTCTTT	CASSLQGGNTEAFF
.	TRBJ1-2	.	TRBV7-9	13	TGTGCCAGCAGCTTACAGGGCGGCCGTGGCTACACCTTC	CASSLQGGRGYTF
few	TRBJ1-5	.	TRBV7-9	14	TGTGCCAGCAGCCGCGGGGGCTCTGATCAGCCCCAGCATTTT	CASSRGGSDQPQHF
.	TRBJ2-7	.	TRBV3-1/TRBV3-2	14	TGTGCCAGCAGACCGAGAGGGCAGAGTTCCGAGCAGTACTTC	CASRPRGQSSEQYF
few	TRBJ1-2	.	TRBV14	14	TGTGCCAGCAGCCAAGATCGGAGGGCGGAGGGCTACACCTTC	CASSQDRRAEGYTF
.	TRBJ2-1	TRBD2	TRBV6-4	18	TGTGCCAGCAGTGTCCAAGCTCTTAGGGCTAGCGGTAGCAATGAGCAGTTCTTC	CASSVQALRASGSNEQFF
.	TRBJ2-7	.	TRBV27	15	TGTGCCAGCAGTTTATCAACGGGTACGGCCTACGAGCAGTACTTC	CASSLSTGTAYEQYF
.	TRBJ1-2	TRBD1	TRBV28	14	TGTGCCAGCAGTCTTTCAGGGGGCGTCTATGGCTACACCTTC	CASSLSGGVYGYTF
.	TRBJ2-3	.	TRBV7-6	15	TGTGCCAGCAGCGGGAGCGGAGGGGACCGAGATACGCAGTATTTT	CASSGSGGDRDTQYF
.	TRBJ2-1	TRBD2	TRBV11-2	17	TGTGCCAGCAGCCTAGGCCAGAGGAGCGGGGGAGGCGATGAGCAGTTCTTC	CASSLGQRSGGGDEQFF
.	TRBJ2-2	.	TRBV6-6	15	TGTGCCAGCAGCTCCAGGACAGCGAACACCGGGGAGCTGTTTTTT	CASSSRTANTGELFF
.	TRBJ1-1	.	TRBV9	14	TGTGCCAGCAGCCCCGGGATCGTTTTTACTGAAGCTTTCTTT	CASSPGIVFTEAFF
.	TRBJ1-1	.	TRBV4-1	14	TGCGCCAGCAGCCAAGTGGGGGAGGTAACTGAAGCTTTCTTT	CASSQVGEVTEAFF
.	TRBJ1-1	.	TRBV5-1	14	TGCGCCAGCAGCTTGGATCCCAGAAACACTGAAGCTTTCTTT	CASSLDPRNTEAFF
.	TRBJ2-1	TRBD2	TRBV30	14	TGTGCCTGGATTCGGACAGCGGGAGTAGGGGAGCAGTTCTTC	CAWIRTAGVGEQFF
.	TRBJ1-6	.	TRBV6-1	13	TGTGCCAGCAGTGAGGGGGCTAATTCACCCCTCCACTTT	CASSEGANSPLHF
.	TRBJ2-1	.	TRBV9	14	TGTGCCAGCAGCGTATCTCCCGGGAACAATGAGCAGTTCTTC	CASSVSPGNNEQFF
.	TRBJ2-2	TRBD1	TRBV7-2	15	TGTGCCAGCAGCCGGGACAGGCGCTCCACCGGGGAGCTGTTTTTT	CASSRDRRSTGELFF
.	TRBJ2-7	TRBD2	TRBV4-1	15	TGCGCCAGCAGCCAAGCAACGGGACTAGTCCTCGAGCAGTACTTC	CASSQATGLVLEQYF
once	TRBJ2-1	.	TRBV7-2	15	TGTGCCAGCAGCTTAGCTAGCGGTTTTTACAATGAGCAGTTCTTC	CASSLASGFYNEQFF
.	TRBJ2-1	.	TRBV6-2/TRBV6-3	15	TGTGCCAGCAGTTACTGGCTGTACGGAGTCAATGAGCAGTTCTTC	CASSYWLYGVNEQFF
.	TRBJ1-2	.	TRBV30	12	TGTGCCTGGAGCGGGACTAACTATGGCTACACCTTC	CAWSGTNYGYTF
.	TRBJ1-1	TRBD1	TRBV27	15	TGTGCCAGCAGCCCCGCCGGGACAGTGAACACTGAAGCTTTCTTT	CASSPAGTVNTEAFF
.	TRBJ1-1	.	TRBV24-1	13	TGTGCCACCAGTGATTTGTACTACACTGAAGCTTTCTTT	CATSDLYYTEAFF
.	TRBJ1-1	.	TRBV30	13	TGTGCCTGGAGTGTAACAGGGCAAACTGAAGCTTTCTTT	CAWSVTGQTEAFF
.	TRBJ2-3	.	TRBV7-9	16	TGTGCCAGCAGCAAAACAGGGAGGGGAAGCACAGATACGCAGTATTTT	CASSKTGRGSTDTQYF
.	TRBJ1-5	TRBD1	TRBV18	14	TGTGCCAGCTCAGCAAACAGGGGCTGGCAGCCCCAGCATTTT	CASSANRGWQPQHF
few	TRBJ1-6	TRBD1	TRBV3-1/TRBV3-2	16	TGTGCCAGCAGCCAAGCACACCGGGACAGAAATTCACCCCTCCACTTT	CASSQAHRDRNSPLHF
.	TRBJ1-5	.	TRBV6-5	14	TGTGCCAGCAGTTACAGGGCGGGTAATCAGCCCCAGCATTTT	CASSYRAGNQPQHF
.	TRBJ2-2	.	TRBV30	16	TGTGCCTGGAGTGACACAGGCAAGGTAGCTTCCGGGGAGCTGTTTTTT	CAWSDTGKVASGELFF
.	TRBJ2-3	.	TRBV12-2	13	TGTAGTGAGCAGGGGGTAGGCACAGATACGCAGTATTTT	CSEQGVGTDTQYF
.	TRBJ2-7	.	TRBV29-1	14	TGCAGCGTTGCCGCGGAAGGGGGTTTTTACGAGCAGTACTTC	CSVAAEGGFYEQYF
.	TRBJ2-3	TRBD2	TRBV7-3	14	TGTGCCAGCAGTTATAGCGGGAGCACAGATACGCAGTATTTT	CASSYSGSTDTQYF
.	TRBJ2-5	TRBD1	TRBV19	15	TGTGCCAGTAGCTTCCGGGACAGCCCCCAAGAGACCCAGTACTTC	CASSFRDSPQETQYF
.	TRBJ2-1	TRBD2	TRBV15	16	TGTGCCACCAGCAGAGACCGACTAGCCTCTAGCGATGAGCAGTTCTTC	CATSRDRLASSDEQFF
.	TRBJ2-1	TRBD1	TRBV7-9	16	TGTGCCAGCAGCCGGGACAGGGCGGGGCTCCACAATGAGCAGTTCTTC	CASSRDRAGLHNEQFF
.	TRBJ2-3	.	TRBV19	14	TGTGCCAGTAGGGGGCAAATTAGCACAGATACGCAGTATTTT	CASRGQISTDTQYF
.	TRBJ2-5	.	TRBV7-9	14	TGTGCCAGCAGCACCAAAGTACAGGGAGAGACCCAGTACTTC	CASSTKVQGETQYF
.	TRBJ1-5	.	TRBV18	14	TGTGCCAGCTCACCAGCAGGGGTCAATCAGCCCCAGCATTTT	CASSPAGVNQPQHF
.	TRBJ1-5	.	TRBV19	15	TGTGCCAGTAGGTCCGGTCGCCCGGGCAATCAGCCCCAGCATTTT	CASRSGRPGNQPQHF
.	TRBJ2-1	TRBD2	TRBV5-1	15	TGCGCCAGCAGGAGGGGCGGGGGGACCTACAATGAGCAGTTCTTC	CASRRGGGTYNEQFF
.	TRBJ1-6	.	TRBV27	19	TGTGCCAGCAGTTTAATGGGCAGGGCGTCGCGCCCCTATAATTCACCCCTCCACTTT	CASSLMGRASRPYNSPLHF
.	TRBJ1-1	.	TRBV5-1	13	TGCGCCAGCAGCTTACAGGACAGATCTGAAGCTTTCTTT	CASSLQDRSEAFF